A selection of T cell receptor beta chains follows, all from one sample in a study of T-cell reconstitution after alpha-beta-depleted transplantation in children. A single record per CDR3 protein comes from TCRdb applying MiXCR to the PCR reads. The table has roughly 500,000 distinct CDR3 sequences, 30% to 35% seen once; the top ten hold more than 2%. This material consisted of PBMCs from the stem cell graft donor, taken from the stem cell graft. Receptors were obtained from a human donor who donated a stem cell graft to a child with aplastic anemia. Both conserved end residues are trimmed from each CDR3.

J: TRBJ1-5; length: 15; V: TRBV28; CDR3: ASSLHPGIYSNQPQH
J: TRBJ1-1; length: 13; V: TRBV18; CDR3: ASSPGTADATEAF
J: TRBJ2-5; length: 9; V: TRBV12-3/TRBV12-4; CDR3: ASSTRETQY
J: TRBJ2-1; length: 14; V: TRBV6-2/TRBV6-3; CDR3: ASRVLGASGYNEQF
J: TRBJ1-2; length: 11; V: TRBV29-1; CDR3: SADSPEDYGYT
J: TRBJ1-1; length: 10; V: TRBV19; CDR3: ASSRGATEAF
J: TRBJ1-2; length: 12; V: TRBV7-9; CDR3: ASSPAKTNYGYT
J: TRBJ1-1; length: 14; V: TRBV18; CDR3: ASSPPVLGGRTEAF
J: TRBJ2-5; length: 13; V: TRBV29-1; CDR3: SVGGGLADSVTQY
J: TRBJ2-4; length: 15; V: TRBV4-3; CDR3: ASSQDSQTLAKNIQY
J: TRBJ2-1; length: 13; V: TRBV5-6; CDR3: ASSSYKSSYNEQF
J: TRBJ2-1; length: 12; V: TRBV5-1; CDR3: ASSLALVGGEQF
J: TRBJ2-3; length: 14; V: TRBV7-9; CDR3: ASSLETSGSSDTQY
J: TRBJ1-1; length: 13; V: TRBV6-1; CDR3: ASSEDRDQNTEAF
J: TRBJ1-1; length: 14; V: TRBV18; CDR3: ASSPPNRGLGTEAF
J: TRBJ2-7; length: 12; V: TRBV15; CDR3: ATSRDSRVYEQY
J: TRBJ2-3; length: 14; V: TRBV6-5; CDR3: ASIRTSGSAADTQY
J: TRBJ2-3; length: 19; V: TRBV5-1; CDR3: ASSDGRLGRNGLTATDTQY
J: TRBJ1-1; length: 11; V: TRBV20-1; CDR3: SARWQKNTEAF
J: TRBJ2-1; length: 14; V: TRBV7-2; CDR3: ASRQRLAGGGNEQF
J: TRBJ2-1; length: 11; V: TRBV29-1; CDR3: SGRQGLYNEQF
J: TRBJ1-6; length: 13; V: TRBV12-3/TRBV12-4; CDR3: ASSRSGGGGSPLH
J: TRBJ2-2; length: 13; V: TRBV12-3/TRBV12-4; CDR3: ASRHATGVPGELF
J: TRBJ2-1; length: 15; V: TRBV29-1; CDR3: SVESLAGGPGYNEQF
J: TRBJ2-1; length: 13; V: TRBV25-1; CDR3: ASRILAGPADEQF
J: TRBJ1-4; length: 16; V: TRBV5-1; CDR3: ASSSTHQGTAANEKLF
J: TRBJ2-1; length: 12; V: TRBV11-1; CDR3: ASSLQGGGGEQF
J: TRBJ1-2; length: 11; V: TRBV4-3; CDR3: ASSQDMAISYT
J: TRBJ1-1; length: 13; V: TRBV7-8; CDR3: ASSLAGGVNTEAF
J: TRBJ1-5; length: 13; V: TRBV30; CDR3: AWSVREQGAGAQH